The entry below describes one TCR beta chain. The antigen remains undetermined. The study ran its PCR with 60 Vbeta and 13 Jbeta primers. Sequencing used immunoSEQ multiplex PCR; TCRdb keeps in-frame clones, though not all of them. Found here are under 75,000 clones, 60% to 80% of them singletons; the top ten hold over 15%. The data belong to a study of cytomegalovirus exposure and HLA in healthy donors. Overall study context: Earlier findings included 90 million to 120 million unique TCR beta sequences obtained from 170 million or so T cells.

The CDR3 sequence is 17 residues long. Deletions cut 7 bases from V and 3 bases from J, with 25 bases between. Germline V gene sequence: CDR1 SGDLS, CDR2 YYNGEE. Broader study findings: When analyzed later, the rates of TCR association showed variation by HLA locus, with DRB1 the most and HLA-C the fewest.

Sequenced: PBMCs. V and J are TRBV9 and TRBJ1-2, with D perhaps TRBD1 (5 bases). This clonotype originated in a man between 35 and 55 years old in good health and CMV-seropositive. CDR3 loop: CASGGGGQSPRYYGYTF. CDR3 nucleotide sequence: TGTGCCAGCGGGGGGGGAGGACAATCTCCCCGGTACTATGGCTACACCTTC.